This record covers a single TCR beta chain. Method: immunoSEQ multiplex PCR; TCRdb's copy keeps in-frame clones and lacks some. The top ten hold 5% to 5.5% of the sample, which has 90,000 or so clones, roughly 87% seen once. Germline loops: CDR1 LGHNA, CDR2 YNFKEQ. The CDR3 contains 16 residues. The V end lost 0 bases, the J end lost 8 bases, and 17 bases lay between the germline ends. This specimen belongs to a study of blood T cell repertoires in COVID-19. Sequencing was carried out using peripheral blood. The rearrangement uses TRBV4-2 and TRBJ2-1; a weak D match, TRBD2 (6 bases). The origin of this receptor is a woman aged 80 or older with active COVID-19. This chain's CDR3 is CASSQDRAGSSYEQFF. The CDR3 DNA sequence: TGTGCCAGCAGCCAAGATAGGGCGGGATCCTCCTATGAGCAGTTCTTC.